The present T cell receptor beta chain was sequenced within a study of T-cell reconstitution after alpha-beta-depleted transplantation in children. Unique molecular identifiers were used in preparing the TCRbeta library. TCRdb recomputed calls from the PCR reads with MiXCR, one row per CDR3 protein. The table shows about 220,000 distinct CDR3 sequences, with roughly 18% occurring only once. Study results and limitations: Roughly two months post-transplant, alpha-beta T cells reportedly originated from several hundred graft clones that had expanded. Newly generated T cells supplied most T-cell counts and diversity one year post-transplant.

V shed 7 bases and J 3 bases; nucleotides not matched to a gene: 9. Germline lookup yields CDR1 ENHRY and CDR2 SYGVKD. This CDR3 is built from 15 residues. There are a few counts of this clonotype. Its target is not known. V gene TRBV10-3 combines with J gene TRBJ2-1, with 7 bases identical to TRBD2. The sequence was obtained from a male patient between 2 and 15 years old who had a stem cell transplant for acute lymphoblastic leukemia, so the T cells may come from the graft donor. The source was PBMCs, mostly from graft donor cells, collected 360 days after TCRalphabeta/CD19-depleted stem cell transplant. CDR3 nucleotide sequence: TGTGCCATCAAAATGGGGCTAGCGGACTACAATGAGCAGTTCTTC. It codes for CAIKMGLADYNEQFF.